This entry is about one T cell receptor (beta chain). A much larger clone sits a single nucleotide away, making a read error possible. CDR3 length equals 19 residues. CDR1 and CDR2 (germline): SEHNR, FQNEAQ (reference sequence). The trim removed 3 bases at V and 2 bases at J, leaving 14 bases unmatched. TCRdb used MiXCR to reprocess the PCR reads, holding one entry per CDR3 protein. The table includes about 97,000 distinct CDR3 sequences, roughly half detected once. The data derive from a study of CDR3 diversity in severe acne. The TCR comes from a male donor with acne. Material for sequencing was blood. This chain uses TRBV7-9 with TRBJ2-1, with 9 bases lining up with TRBD1. The CDR3, as DNA: TGTGCCAGCAGCTTTGCAGACGGCCTCGGGACAGGGCCCTACAATGAGCAGTTCTTC. Its protein is CASSFADGLGTGPYNEQFF.